Listed below are T cell receptor beta chains from one sample, sequenced in a study of CD8 T cells in ankylosing spondylitis. TCRdb redid the calling of the 5' RACE reads with MiXCR, one entry per CDR3 protein. The table includes around 250,000 distinct CDR3 sequences, roughly 10% detected once. Sequenced sample: blood, either unsorted or a sorted T cell fraction (not recorded which). The receptors were sampled from a male donor with ankylosing spondylitis or in good health (not recorded which). Each CDR3 is given with its conserved first and last residue. A D gene is named only where the DNA matches it firmly.

d_call v_call cdr3_aa
TRBD2 TRBV29-1 CSVERLAGDEQYF
NA TRBV20-1 CSARITGSPYEQYF
NA TRBV6-5 CASSYSPPSQPLHF
NA TRBV5-1 CASSGETLTRDGEYGYTF
TRBD2 TRBV7-3 CASSLAGGDQTQYF
NA TRBV7-9 CASTRLASAPSNYGYTF
NA TRBV3-1 CASSPRTSYEQYF
TRBD1 TRBV20-1 CSATRQGPTGELFF
NA TRBV20-1 CSVGIADTQYF
NA TRBV3-1 CASSQEGRSGYTF
NA TRBV20-1 CSARTGLPYGYTF
NA TRBV5-1 CASSLGLPGFHTQYF
TRBD1 TRBV7-2 CASSPHRDRVHTGELFF
NA TRBV3-1 CASSQQTSTDTQYF
NA TRBV4-2 CASSQDGEDHEQYF
TRBD1 TRBV29-1 CSVSPGQVNTEAFF
NA TRBV14 CASSPGWRKGPPLHF
TRBD1 TRBV5-6 CASSRDRGHVNEQFF
TRBD2 TRBV7-3 CASSPLGLAGSNEQFF
TRBD2 TRBV5-1 CASSLSVGLAVTGELFF